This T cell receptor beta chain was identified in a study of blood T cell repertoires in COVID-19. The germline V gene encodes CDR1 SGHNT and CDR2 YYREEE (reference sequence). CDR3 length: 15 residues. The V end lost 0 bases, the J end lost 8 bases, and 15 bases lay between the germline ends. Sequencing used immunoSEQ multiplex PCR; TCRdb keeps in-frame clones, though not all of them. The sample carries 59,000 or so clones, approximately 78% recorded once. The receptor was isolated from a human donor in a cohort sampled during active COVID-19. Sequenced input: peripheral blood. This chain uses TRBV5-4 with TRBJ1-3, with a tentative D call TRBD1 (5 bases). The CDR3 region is CASSLVPGREDTIYF. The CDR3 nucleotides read TGTGCCAGCAGCTTGGTGCCAGGGAGGGAGGACACCATATATTTT.